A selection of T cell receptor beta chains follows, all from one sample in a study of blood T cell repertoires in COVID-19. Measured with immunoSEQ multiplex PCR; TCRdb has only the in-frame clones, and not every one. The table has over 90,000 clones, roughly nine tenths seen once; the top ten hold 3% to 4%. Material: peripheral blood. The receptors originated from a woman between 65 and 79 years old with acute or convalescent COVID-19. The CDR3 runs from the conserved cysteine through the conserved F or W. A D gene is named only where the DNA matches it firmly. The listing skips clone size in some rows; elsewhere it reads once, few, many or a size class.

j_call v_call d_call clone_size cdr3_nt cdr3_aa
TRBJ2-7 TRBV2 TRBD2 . TGTGCCAGCAGTGAGTCTAGCGGCAGGAGTTCCTACGAGCAGTACTTC CASSESSGRSSYEQYF
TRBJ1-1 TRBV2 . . TGTGCCAGAAAGAGCCTCATGAACACTGAAGCTTTCTTT CARKSLMNTEAFF
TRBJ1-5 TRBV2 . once TGTGCCAGCAGAGGACAGTTCCTTAGCAATCAGCCCCAGCATTTT CASRGQFLSNQPQHF
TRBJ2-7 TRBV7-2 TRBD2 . TGTGCCAGCAGCTTAGTGATAGCGGGGGGCGCGTACTTC CASSLVIAGGAYF
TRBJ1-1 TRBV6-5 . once TGTGCCAGCAGTACGACAGCGAACACTGAAGCTTTCTTT CASSTTANTEAFF
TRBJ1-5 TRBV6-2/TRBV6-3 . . TGTGCCAGCAGTCCGCCCAGACAGCATAATCAGCCCCAGCATTTT CASSPPRQHNQPQHF
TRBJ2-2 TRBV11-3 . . TGTGCCAGCAGCTTAGATTTGTCACAGGGCAGCGGGGAGCTGTTTTTT CASSLDLSQGSGELFF
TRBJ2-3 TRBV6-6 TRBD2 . TGTGCCAGCAGCCCGCTAGCGGGAGGGAGAGATACGCAGTATTTT CASSPLAGGRDTQYF
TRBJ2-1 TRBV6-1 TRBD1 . TGTGCCAGCAGTGAACTCAGGGGGCTCTTGTACAATGAGCAGTTCTTC CASSELRGLLYNEQFF
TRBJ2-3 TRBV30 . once TGTGCCTGGAGTATAGGGCGGAGGGCCCGCACAGATACGCAGTATTTT CAWSIGRRARTDTQYF
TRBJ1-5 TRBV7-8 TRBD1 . TGTGCCAGCAGACAGGGACAGGGGTCCAATCAGCCCCAGCATTTT CASRQGQGSNQPQHF
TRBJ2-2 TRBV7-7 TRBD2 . TGTGCCAGCAGGCCGGGACTAGATGGAACCGGGGAGCTGTTTTTT CASRPGLDGTGELFF
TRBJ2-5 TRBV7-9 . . TGTGCCAGCAGCCAATCCAGGGAGACCCAGTACTTC CASSQSRETQYF
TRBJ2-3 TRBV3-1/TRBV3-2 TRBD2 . TGTGCCAGCAGCCGGACTATAGGCGGGGGGGCTCTCGGCACAGATACGCAGTATTTT CASSRTIGGGALGTDTQYF
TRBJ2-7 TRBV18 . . TGTGCCAGCTCGCAAGAAGGGACAATCAGTGCCTACGAGCAGTACTTC CASSQEGTISAYEQYF
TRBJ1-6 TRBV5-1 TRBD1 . TGCGCCAGCAGCTATCAGGGGGAAGGGAGTAATTCACCCCTCCACTTT CASSYQGEGSNSPLHF
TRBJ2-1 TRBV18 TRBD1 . TGTGCCAGCTCACTGCATACCGGGACAGGGGGAGCGTTGAATGAGCAGTTCTTC CASSLHTGTGGALNEQFF
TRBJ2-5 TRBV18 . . TGTGCCAGCTCACCCGCGGTCGAGGGACAAGAGACCCAGTACTTC CASSPAVEGQETQYF
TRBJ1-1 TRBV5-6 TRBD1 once TGTGCCAGCAGCTTGGGGACAGGGGGCACTGAAGCTTTCTTT CASSLGTGGTEAFF
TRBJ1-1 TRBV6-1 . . TGTGCCAGCAGTGATGGGGGAGGGAACACTGAAGCTTTCTTT CASSDGGGNTEAFF
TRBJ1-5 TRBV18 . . TGTGCCAGCTCACCGATGGGAGGGGGGCAGCCCCAGCATTTT CASSPMGGGQPQHF
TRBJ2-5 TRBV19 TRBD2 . TGTGCCAGTAGTGCTAGCGGGCGAGAGACCCAGTACTTC CASSASGRETQYF